Each of the 8 T cell receptor beta chains below was sequenced from the same sample in a study of T cell repertoires in cytomegalovirus infection. Using its own MiXCR run on the reads, TCRdb lists one record per CDR3 protein. The data contain around 310,000 distinct CDR3 sequences, almost 30% of them singletons. Their cognate antigens are unknown. The sample was cultured PBMCs, taken from culture after CMV antigen stimulation. These receptors originate from a human donor in good health (CMV status not recorded). Some clones in this sample may be carry-over from other donors' samples.

As concerns this clonotype: At one end the junction does not follow the germline gene, possibly because of a read error. This chain joins TRBV5-3 and TRBJ2-7, with a weak D call TRBD1 (6 bases). TRBV5-3 is assigned to the ORF class and has an uncertain function. This CDR3 has 13 amino acids. The CDR3 DNA sequence: TGTGCCAGCAGCTTCGGACAGCCCTACGAGCAGTACTTC. The encoded protein is CASSFGQPYEQYF.

The chain employs TRBV12-3 or TRBV12-4 and TRBJ2-7; D gene ambiguous. The V end lost 6 bases, the J end lost 7 bases, and 16 bases lay between the germline ends. CDR3 length: 13 residues. As DNA, the CDR3 is TGTGCCAGCAGCCCGCGTGACTCGAAGGAGCAGTACTTC. Translated: CASSPRDSKEQYF.

The table lists this clonotype with a few counts. The V gene is TRBV28, the J gene TRBJ2-3; D perhaps matches TRBD2 (5 bases). The germline V gene has CDR1 MDHEN and CDR2 SYDVKM. The CDR3 has 15 amino acids. V was shortened by 3 bases and J by 0 bases, with 10 bases between the two germline ends. The CDR3 bases are TGTGCCAGCAGTTTTCCGACTATTAGCACAGATACGCAGTATTTT. Translated, it gives CASSFPTISTDTQYF.

This clonotype was recorded many times. V is TRBV27 and J is TRBJ2-3; D may be TRBD1 or TRBD2 (5 bases each). CDR1 is MNHEY, CDR2 SMNVEV, per germline (reference sequence). Between the trimmed V and J ends, which lost 6 bases and 4 bases, there was a span of 11 bases. The CDR3 totals 13 residues. The CDR3 is CASRFLGADTQYF. The CDR3 DNA sequence: TGTGCCAGCAGGTTCCTGGGGGCAGATACGCAGTATTTT.

The chain is built from TRBV23-1 and TRBJ1-6, with D unresolved. TRBV23-1 is annotated as an ORF whose role is uncertain. CDR3 length: 19 amino acids. Trimming removed 2 bases at V and 3 bases at J, with 20 bases between. CDR3 DNA sequence: TGCGCCAGCAGTCAAGGAGCAACCCTACAGCTAGACTATAATTCACCCCTCCACTTT. Encoded protein: CASSQGATLQLDYNSPLHF.

This clonotype was counted ten times or more. This chain connects TRBV20-1 to TRBJ1-2, with 7 nucleotides matching TRBD1. Germline-derived CDR1 and CDR2 are DFQATT and SNEGSKA (reference sequence). CDR3 length: 15 residues. Written as DNA, the CDR3 is TGCAGCCAGGGGGGTCAGGGGGGGGTTAACTATGGCTACACCTTC. Translation gives CSQGGQGGVNYGYTF.

This clonotype showed up just a few times. The chain couples TRBV7-6 to TRBJ1-2, with D possibly matching TRBD1 (6 bases). The CDR3 has 14 residues. V lost 4 bases, J lost 4 bases, and 13 bases lay in between. In germline, CDR1 is SGHVS, CDR2 FNYEAQ. The CDR3 spells CASSSPGGVYGYTF. Here the CDR3 DNA reads TGTGCCAGCAGCTCCCCGGGGGGCGTCTATGGCTACACCTTC.

In this sample, this clonotype turned up a few times. The chain employs TRBV11-2 and TRBJ2-1; 8 nucleotides line up with TRBD2. Germline V CDR1 and CDR2: SGHAT, FQNNGV. This CDR3 contains 15 residues. V shed 4 bases and J 8 bases; nucleotides not matched to a gene: 10. CDR3 in DNA: TGTGCCAGCAGCTCACAAGCGGGAGTTATATATGAGCAGTTCTTC. Translated, it gives CASSSQAGVIYEQFF. Full variable domain (missing parts from reference TRBV11-2 and TRBJ2-1): EAGVAQSPRYKIIEKRQSVAFWCNPISGHATLYWYQQILGQGPKLLIQFQNNGVVDDSQLPKDRFSAERLKGVDSTLKIQPAKLEDSAVYLCASSSQAGVIYEQFFGPGTRLTVL.